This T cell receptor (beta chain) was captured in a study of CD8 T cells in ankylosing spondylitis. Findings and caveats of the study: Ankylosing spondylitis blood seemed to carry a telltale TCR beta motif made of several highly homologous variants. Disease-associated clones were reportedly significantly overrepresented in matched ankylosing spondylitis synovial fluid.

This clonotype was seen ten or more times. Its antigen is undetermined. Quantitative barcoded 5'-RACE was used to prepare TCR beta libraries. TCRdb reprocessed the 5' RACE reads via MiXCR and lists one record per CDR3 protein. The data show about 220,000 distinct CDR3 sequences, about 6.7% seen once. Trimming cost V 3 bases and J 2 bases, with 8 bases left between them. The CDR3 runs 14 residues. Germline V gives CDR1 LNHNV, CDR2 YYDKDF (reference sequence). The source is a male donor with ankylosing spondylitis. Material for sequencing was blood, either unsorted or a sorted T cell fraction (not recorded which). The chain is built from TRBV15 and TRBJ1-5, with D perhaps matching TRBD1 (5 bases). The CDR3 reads CATSSRVGNQPQHF. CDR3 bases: TGTGCCACCAGCAGCAGGGTAGGCAATCAGCCCCAGCATTTT.